This T cell receptor beta chain originates from a study of Ad26.COV2.S vaccination and SARS-CoV-2 variants. Losses at the gene ends were 1 base for V and 5 bases for J; bases not matched to a gene: 4. There are 15 residues in the CDR3. CDR1 is LGHNA, CDR2 YNFKEQ, per germline. Assay used: immunoSEQ multiplex PCR; TCRdb lists only in-frame clones, some missing. The sample includes about 350,000 clones, roughly 84% of them seen just once. As for treatment: 19 received Ad26.COV2.S at low or high dose, single or two shots; 5 received placebo; per-sample allocation not given. The investigators took samples on day 63 after the first vaccine or placebo injection.

The specimen was peripheral blood, collected in a trial of Ad26.COV2.S vaccine versus placebo. This TCR came from a person aged 18-65 years who received the Ad26.COV2.S COVID-19 vaccine or a placebo. The chain couples TRBV4-2 to TRBJ2-2, with 7 bases matching TRBD2. This chain's CDR3 is CASSQARRGTGELFF. The CDR3 DNA sequence: TGTGCCAGCAGCCAAGCCCGGCGGGGGACCGGGGAGCTGTTTTTT.